Below are 13 T cell receptor beta chains sequenced from a single sample in a study of cytomegalovirus exposure and HLA in healthy donors. Primers included in the PCR were 60 Vbeta and 13 Jbeta primers. Data came from immunoSEQ multiplex PCR; TCRdb stores just in-frame clones and leaves some out. The sample lists roughly 140,000 clones, approximately 78% occurring once. Sequencing was performed on PBMCs. The origin of the receptors is a woman younger than 35 in good health and CMV-seropositive.

CDR3 DNA sequence: TGTGCCAGCAGGACTCGGGGGTCTAATGAAAAACTGTTTTTT. Its translation: CASRTRGSNEKLFF. The rearrangement joins TRBV28 to TRBJ1-4, with D possibly matching TRBD1 (5 bases). V lost 6 bases to trimming and J lost 3 bases, with 11 bases between them. CDR1 and CDR2 from the germline V gene are MDHEN and SYDVKM. The CDR3 extends over 14 amino acids.

The CDR3 loop reads CSSQDRNEKLFF. CDR3 in DNA: TGCAGCTCACAGGACCGAAATGAAAAACTGTTTTTT. The rearrangement joins TRBV29-1 to TRBJ1-4, with TRBD1 as a possible D gene (5 bases). The CDR3 totals 12 residues. CDR1 and CDR2 from the germline V gene are SQVTM and ANQGSEA. V was cut by 8 bases and J by 5 bases, with 12 bases left in between. Full variable domain (rest looked up from reference TRBV29-1 and TRBJ1-4): SAVISQKPSRDICQRGTSLTIQCQVDSQVTMMFWYRQQPGQSLTLIATANQGSEATYESGFVIDKFPISRPNLTFSTLTVSNMSPEDSSIYLCSSQDRNEKLFFGSGTQLSVL.

This clone was recorded a few times. This rearrangement joins TRBV7-7 to TRBJ2-5; D may be TRBD2 (7 bases). Germline V gives CDR1 SSHAT, CDR2 FNYEAQ (reference sequence). The CDR3 length is 15 residues. Trimming pared 0 bases from V and 5 bases from J, leaving 13 bases between. Written as DNA, the CDR3 is TGTGCCAGCAGCTTAGCGGGAGGGCAGGGGGAGACCCAGTACTTC. Encoded protein: CASSLAGGQGETQYF.

The genes are TRBV5-4 and TRBJ1-2; D perhaps matches TRBD1 (6 bases). The V gene's germline CDR1 is SGHNT and CDR2 YYREEE (reference sequence). This CDR3 spans 14 amino acids. The V end was cut by 5 bases, the J end by 8 bases, with 19 bases between. The CDR3 sequence: CASRNKGGAEGYTF. Written as DNA, the CDR3 is TGTGCCAGCAGAAATAAGGGGGGGGCGGAGGGCTACACCTTC. The full variable domain, in which reference TRBV5-4 and TRBJ1-2 provide the parts outside the CDR3, is ETGVTQSPTHLIKTRGQQVTLRCSSQSGHNTVSWYQQALGQGPQFIFQYYREEENGRGNFPPRFSGLQFPNYSSELNVNALELDDSALYLCASRNKGGAEGYTFGSGTRLTVV.

This clone has a handful of counts. The chain carries TRBV11-1 and TRBJ2-7; the match to TRBD2 covers 11 bases. V shed 5 bases and J 2 bases; nucleotides not matched to a gene: 5. The CDR3 is 15 residues long. The germline V gene encodes CDR1 SGHAT and CDR2 FQDESV (reference sequence). CDR3 in DNA: TGTGCCAGCAGCGCCGATAGCGGGGGGGCCTACGAGCAGTACTTC. Translated: CASSADSGGAYEQYF.

The chain couples TRBV11-2 to TRBJ1-5, with no clear D. CDR1 and CDR2 (germline): SGHAT, FQNNGV. Trimming took 7 bases from V and 0 from J, leaving 16 bases between them. The CDR3 has 16 residues. As DNA, the CDR3 is TGTGCCAGCAACCTTAGCGTACGGGATAGCAATCAGCCCCAGCATTTT. The encoded protein is CASNLSVRDSNQPQHF.

This chain links TRBV10-1 with TRBJ2-7; 8 positions agree with TRBD1. Germline CDR1 WNHNN, CDR2 SYGVQD (reference sequence). This CDR3 comprises 15 residues. Trimming took 2 bases from V and 6 from J; bases not matched to a gene: 9. The CDR3 loop is CASSETSDRVGEQYF. The CDR3 region has the DNA TGCGCCAGCAGTGAGACCTCGGACAGGGTAGGCGAGCAGTACTTC.

This chain links TRBV15 with TRBJ1-3; no firm D call. Germline V lookup: CDR1 LNHNV, CDR2 YYDKDF (reference sequence). Trimming took off 1 base at V and 0 bases at J, with 7 bases between the two ends. The CDR3 has 15 residues. Here the CDR3 reads CATSRAGNSGNTIYF. CDR3 coding DNA: TGTGCCACCAGCAGAGCCGGGAACTCTGGAAACACCATATATTTT.

In this sample, this clone turned up once. The rearrangement uses TRBV28 and TRBJ1-1, with 8 bases identical to TRBD1. Trimming at V came to 3 bases and at J to 1 base, leaving 7 bases not matched to a gene. The length of the CDR3 is 16 residues. Per germline, CDR1 MDHEN and CDR2 SYDVKM. The CDR3 is CASSFPATGANTEAFF. Here the CDR3 DNA reads TGTGCCAGCAGTTTCCCCGCGACAGGGGCGAACACTGAAGCTTTCTTT.

The chain has TRBV25-1 and TRBJ2-7; 10 nucleotides align to TRBD1. The CDR3 extends over 17 amino acids. Germline CDR1 MGHDK, CDR2 SYGVNS. The trim removed 3 bases at V and 5 bases at J, leaving 13 bases unmatched. This CDR3 reads CASSDPTGQGRLDEQYF. The CDR3 nucleotides read TGTGCCAGCAGTGACCCGACGGGACAGGGGCGCCTTGACGAGCAGTACTTC.

The count of this clone is one. The gene calls are TRBV19 and TRBJ2-7, with 7 bases lining up with TRBD1. V lost 5 bases to trimming and J lost 4 bases; unmatched junction nucleotides: 8. Per germline, CDR1 LNHDA and CDR2 SQIVND (reference sequence). This CDR3 has 14 amino acids. CDR3 sequence (DNA): TGTGCCAGTAGTCACCGGGACAGTGAATACGAGCAGTACTTC. This encodes CASSHRDSEYEQYF. The variable domain in full, with the rest retrieved from reference TRBV19 and TRBJ2-7, is DGGITQSPKYLFRKEGQNVTLSCEQNLNHDAMYWYRQDPGQGLRLIYYSQIVNDFQKGDIAEGYSVSREKKESFPLTVTSAQKNPTAFYLCASSHRDSEYEQYFGPGTRLTVT.

The V and J genes are TRBV28 and TRBJ2-5; D is uncertain. The V end lost 7 bases, the J end lost 2 bases, and 17 bases lay between the germline ends. Per germline, CDR1 MDHEN and CDR2 SYDVKM. CDR3 length equals 15 residues. The CDR3 spells CASTRSLEDQETQYF. Written as DNA, the CDR3 is TGTGCCAGCACCCGATCCCTAGAGGATCAAGAGACCCAGTACTTC.

The J gene is TRBJ1-2, the V gene TRBV15; 9 positions match TRBD1. With V trimmed by 3 bases and J by 5 bases, 4 bases remained unmatched. The CDR3 consists of 14 residues. The germline V gene encodes CDR1 LNHNV and CDR2 YYDKDF (reference sequence). CDR3 bases: TGTGCCACCAGCAGGGACAGGGGTCGGTATGGCTACACCTTC. Amino acids: CATSRDRGRYGYTF.